A selection of T cell receptor beta chains follows, all from one sample in a study of T cells in Graves' hyperthyroidism and ophthalmopathy. TCRdb fed the multiplex PCR reads into MiXCR, producing one record per CDR3 protein. Of fewer than 900,000 distinct CDR3 sequences in the sample, about 17% were seen once. The sequencing input was blood. The receptors were gathered from a man aged 18-30 years with Graves' hyperthyroidism. CDR3s include the opening cysteine and the closing phenylalanine or tryptophan. Each record gives: D gene, clone size, V gene, J gene, CDR3 protein, CDR3 DNA. D genes are given only for firm matches. Size values are once, few and many counts, or a class for expanded clones, and some rows have none.

TRBD1,many,TRBV24-1,TRBJ2-7,CATSDGSGQSSYEQYF,TGTGCCACCAGTGATGGTTCGGGACAGAGCTCCTACGAGCAGTACTTC
TRBD1,many,TRBV24-1,TRBJ2-2,CATSDSDRGSNTGELFF,TGTGCCACCAGTGATTCGGACAGGGGATCGAACACCGGGGAGCTGTTTTTT
.,few,TRBV10-2,TRBJ2-7,CASSPGQEYEQYF,TGCGCCAGCAGCCCGGGACAAGAGTACGAGCAGTACTTC
.,many,TRBV7-2,TRBJ2-1,CASSLSGGIYNEQFF,TGTGCCAGCAGCTTGTCTGGCGGGATCTACAATGAGCAGTTCTTC
TRBD2,.,TRBV12-5,TRBJ2-1,CASGLASGRLGEQFF,TGTGCTAGTGGTTTGGCTAGCGGGAGGTTAGGGGAGCAGTTCTTC
.,.,TRBV12-3/TRBV12-4,TRBJ2-3,CASSDPRETSTDTQYF,TGTGCCAGCAGTGACCCCCGGGAGACTAGCACAGATACGCAGTATTTT
.,many,TRBV24-1,TRBJ2-3,CATSDPRTSRDTQYF,TGTGCCACCAGTGATCCGAGGACCTCGCGGGATACGCAGTATTTT
.,many,TRBV28,TRBJ2-1,CASSLVSSANEQFF,TGTGCCAGCAGTTTAGTGTCAAGTGCGAATGAGCAGTTCTTC
.,many,TRBV12-5,TRBJ2-7,CASGLVMGQQYF,TGTGCTAGTGGTTTGGTAATGGGGCAGCAGTACTTC
TRBD2,.,TRBV20-1,TRBJ2-5,CSARTPSGRAPETQYF,TGCAGTGCTAGAACCCCTAGCGGGAGGGCCCCAGAGACCCAGTACTTC
.,many,TRBV28,TRBJ1-2,CASSSGMDGYTF,TGTGCCAGCAGTTCTGGGATGGATGGCTACACCTTC
.,few,TRBV6-2/TRBV6-3,TRBJ1-5,CASSYFSNQPQHF,TGTGCCAGCAGTTACTTCAGCAATCAGCCCCAGCATTTT
.,.,TRBV28,TRBJ2-3,CASSVKDTQYF,TGTGCCAGCAGTGTGAAAGATACGCAGTATTTT
TRBD2,few,TRBV5-1,TRBJ2-2,CASSWTGTSGTNTGELFF,TGCGCCAGCAGCTGGACCGGGACTAGCGGTACGAACACCGGGGAGCTGTTTTTT
.,many,TRBV30,TRBJ1-2,CAWRDDGAKYGYTF,TGTGCCTGGAGGGACGACGGGGCCAAATATGGCTACACCTTC
TRBD1,.,TRBV20-1,TRBJ1-5,CSAPTGDGNQPQHF,TGCAGTGCTCCGACAGGGGATGGCAATCAGCCCCAGCATTTT
.,.,TRBV2,TRBJ2-1,CASSEVTGRDAEQFF,TGTGCCAGCAGTGAAGTGACAGGGCGGGACGCTGAGCAGTTCTTC
TRBD2,few,TRBV14,TRBJ2-1,CASSYAGTSLREQFF,TGTGCCAGCAGCTACGCCGGGACTAGCCTAAGGGAGCAGTTCTTC
.,.,TRBV30,TRBJ1-2,CAWSVRKDYTF,TGTGCCTGGAGTGTCAGAAAAGACTACACCTTC
.,many,TRBV12-5,TRBJ1-1,CASGLDIPMNTEAFF,TGTGCTAGTGGTTTGGATATCCCTATGAACACTGAAGCTTTCTTT
.,few,TRBV4-3,TRBJ2-7,CASSQQSEGHYEQYF,TGCGCCAGCAGCCAGCAGAGTGAGGGTCACTACGAGCAGTACTTC
TRBD1,few,TRBV20-1,TRBJ2-1,CSARARDRGYNEQFF,TGCAGTGCTAGGGCCCGGGACAGGGGTTACAATGAGCAGTTCTTC
.,few,TRBV28,TRBJ1-4,CASIGGANEKLFF,TGTGCCAGCATCGGAGGGGCTAATGAAAAACTGTTTTTT
.,many,TRBV12-3/TRBV12-4,TRBJ1-1,CASSRGWTEAFF,TGTGCCAGCAGTAGGGGGTGGACTGAAGCTTTCTTT
TRBD2,.,TRBV5-1,TRBJ2-1,CASSMLAEGYNEQFF,TGCGCCAGCAGCATGCTAGCGGAGGGCTACAATGAGCAGTTCTTC
TRBD1,many,TRBV20-1,TRBJ2-3,CSAPRGPSTDTQYF,TGCAGTGCCCCCAGGGGGCCTAGCACAGATACGCAGTATTTT
.,many,TRBV2,TRBJ2-7,CASSEHLAYEQYF,TGTGCCAGCAGTGAACATCTAGCCTACGAGCAGTACTTC
TRBD2,.,TRBV20-1,TRBJ2-3,CSARDLGSGSLGDTQYF,TGCAGTGCTAGAGATCTCGGTAGCGGGAGTTTAGGAGATACGCAGTATTTT
TRBD1,many,TRBV6-2/TRBV6-3,TRBJ2-7,CASSYSLRQGLREQYF,TGTGCCAGCAGTTACTCCTTGCGACAGGGCCTACGGGAGCAGTACTTC
.,many,TRBV18,TRBJ1-5,CASSLEGGQPQHF,TGTGCCAGCTCACTGGAGGGAGGTCAGCCCCAGCATTTT
.,many,TRBV15,TRBJ1-5,CATSTTGNQPQHF,TGTGCCACCAGCACGACTGGCAATCAGCCCCAGCATTTT
.,.,TRBV6-1,TRBJ2-1,CASSEPPGVGEQFF,TGTGCCAGCAGTGAACCCCCGGGGGTGGGAGAGCAGTTCTTC
TRBD1,few,TRBV19,TRBJ1-5,CASSVNRGGNQPQHF,TGTGCCAGTAGTGTTAACAGGGGGGGCAATCAGCCCCAGCATTTT
.,.,TRBV10-3,TRBJ2-6,CAISLTGDSSGANVLTF,TGTGCCATCAGCCTGACAGGAGATAGCTCTGGGGCCAACGTCCTGACTTTC
.,few,TRBV27,TRBJ1-2,CASSSLTPSGVAAYGYTF,TGTGCCAGCAGCTCTCTTACCCCCTCGGGGGTCGCAGCCTATGGCTACACCTTC
TRBD2,.,TRBV2,TRBJ2-1,CASRTGLAAYNEQFF,TGTGCCAGCAGAACCGGACTAGCGGCTTACAATGAGCAGTTCTTC
.,.,TRBV20-1,TRBJ2-5,CSAIGGGPAQETQYF,TGCAGTGCTATTGGAGGGGGCCCCGCGCAAGAGACCCAGTACTTC
.,.,TRBV7-9,TRBJ2-5,CASSLALDGQYF,TGTGCCAGCAGCTTAGCGTTGGACGGCCAGTACTTC
TRBD2,few,TRBV9,TRBJ2-1,CASSPRSGRAGGYNEQFF,TGTGCCAGCAGCCCTCGGAGCGGGAGGGCCGGAGGATACAATGAGCAGTTCTTC
.,many,TRBV11-2,TRBJ2-1,CASSLGLLNEQFF,TGTGCCAGCAGCTTGGGATTGCTCAATGAGCAGTTCTTC
.,many,TRBV28,TRBJ2-1,CASSFTGRADEQFF,TGTGCCAGCAGTTTCACCGGCAGGGCGGATGAGCAGTTCTTC
TRBD2,few,TRBV20-1,TRBJ2-1,CSARDPGRSSGALYNEQFF,TGCAGTGCTAGAGATCCCGGGCGATCTAGCGGGGCCCTCTACAATGAGCAGTTCTTC
.,many,TRBV28,TRBJ2-3,CASSRKFTDTQYF,TGTGCCAGCAGCCGGAAATTCACAGATACGCAGTATTTT
TRBD1,many,TRBV28,TRBJ2-3,CASSLTGGTDTQYF,TGTGCCAGCAGCTTAACAGGGGGCACAGATACGCAGTATTTT
.,.,TRBV28,TRBJ2-2,CASSPVSIGIGGELFF,TGTGCCAGCAGTCCAGTGTCCATAGGGATAGGCGGGGAGCTGTTTTTT
TRBD2,.,TRBV7-9,TRBJ2-7,CASSFVLAEPYEQYF,TGTGCCAGCAGCTTTGTACTAGCGGAGCCCTACGAGCAGTACTTC
TRBD2,many,TRBV4-1,TRBJ2-4,CASSRGLAGTLAKNIQYF,TGCGCCAGCAGCCGTGGACTAGCGGGTACCCTAGCCAAAAACATTCAGTACTTC
.,.,TRBV3-1,TRBJ1-6,CASSLATRQHQNSPLHF,TGTGCCAGCAGCCTGGCGACTCGACAGCACCAGAATTCACCCCTCCACTTT